These T cell receptor beta chains were read from a single sample in a study of neurological immune-mediated disorders. One entry per CDR3 protein results from TCRdb running MiXCR on the 5' RACE reads. The table shows tens of thousands of distinct CDR3 sequences, with 13% occurring only once. The sample was PBMCs. These receptors all come from a woman aged 60-75 years with HTLV-1-associated myelopathy (HAM/TSP). CDR3s include the opening cysteine and the closing phenylalanine or tryptophan. Fields, in order: D gene, V gene, clone size, J gene, CDR3 protein, CDR3 DNA. The D gene is left open where the match is weak. Clone size is stated in some rows and not others, as once, few, many or a class when expanded.

>.|TRBV29-1|many|TRBJ2-1
CSVEERGLPGYNEQFF
TGCAGCGTTGAAGAGCGAGGACTACCAGGCTACAATGAGCAGTTCTTC
>TRBD2|TRBV20-1|many|TRBJ2-1
CSAGVSGGVLGEQFF
TGCAGTGCGGGCGTTAGCGGGGGGGTGTTGGGTGAGCAGTTCTTC
>TRBD2|TRBV5-5|many|TRBJ2-1
CASSLELAITNEQFF
TGTGCCAGCAGCTTGGAACTAGCGATAACTAATGAGCAGTTCTTC
>.|TRBV24-1|few|TRBJ2-2
CATSDSGRLGELFF
TGTGCCACCAGTGACTCCGGACGGCTCGGGGAGCTGTTTTTT
>.|TRBV15|many|TRBJ2-7
CATSSGGHEQYF
TGTGCCACCAGCAGCGGGGGACACGAGCAGTACTTC
>.|TRBV12-3/TRBV12-4|medium-sized|TRBJ2-1
CASSSYNEQFF
TGTGCCAGCAGTTCGTACAATGAGCAGTTCTTC
>.|TRBV20-1|.|TRBJ1-2
CSATTRSDYTF
TGCAGTGCTACCACTCGGTCGGACTACACCTTC
>.|TRBV3-1|many|TRBJ2-3
CASSQDGTGWSTDTQYF
TGTGCCAGCAGCCAAGATGGAACGGGATGGAGCACAGATACGCAGTATTTT
>.|TRBV5-1|many|TRBJ1-3
CASSAGGSGNTIYF
TGCGCCAGCAGCGCCGGGGGGTCTGGAAACACCATATATTTT
>TRBD1|TRBV12-3/TRBV12-4|few|TRBJ1-1
CASSGQGLTEAFF
TGTGCCAGCAGTGGACAGGGTCTCACTGAAGCTTTCTTT
>.|TRBV24-1|few|TRBJ2-3
CATSDLSVQGTDTQYF
TGTGCCACCAGTGATTTGAGCGTACAGGGCACAGATACGCAGTATTTT
>.|TRBV7-2|once|TRBJ2-1
CAHRGRRRLINEQFF
TGTGCCCACCGAGGGAGGCGTCGGCTCATCAATGAGCAGTTCTTC
>TRBD1|TRBV20-1|many|TRBJ1-5
CSALPSTGKGSNQPQHF
TGCAGTGCCCTGCCCTCGACAGGGAAGGGGAGCAATCAGCCCCAGCATTTT
>.|TRBV30|few|TRBJ1-5
CAWSIKGNQPQHF
TGTGCCTGGAGTATAAAGGGAAATCAGCCCCAGCATTTT
>TRBD2|TRBV7-2|many|TRBJ2-1
CASSFAELAGVFNEQFF
TGTGCCAGCAGCTTTGCGGAACTAGCGGGGGTATTCAATGAGCAGTTCTTC
>.|TRBV20-1|medium-sized|TRBJ1-5
CSALRQPNQPQHF
TGCAGTGCCCTCAGACAGCCTAATCAGCCCCAGCATTTT
>.|TRBV27|many|TRBJ1-2
CASKRGGATNYGYTF
TGTGCCAGCAAGCGGGGGGGGGCTACTAACTATGGCTACACCTTC
>.|TRBV5-1|many|TRBJ2-7
CASSFALSYEQYF
TGCGCCAGCAGCTTCGCGCTCTCCTACGAGCAGTACTTC
>TRBD2|TRBV20-1|medium-sized|TRBJ2-5
CSVRGREGETQYF
TGCAGTGTTAGAGGGAGGGAGGGGGAGACCCAGTACTTC
>.|TRBV5-1|many|TRBJ2-2
CASKQGTGSGELFF
TGCGCCAGCAAGCAGGGGACGGGTTCCGGGGAGCTGTTTTTT
>TRBD2|TRBV20-1|many|TRBJ2-4
CSARTRTSGSLNIQYF
TGCAGTGCCCGAACCAGGACTAGCGGGAGTCTGAACATTCAGTACTTC
>TRBD1|TRBV7-2|medium-sized|TRBJ1-2
CASSLVGQLNYVYTF
TGTGCCAGCAGCTTAGTGGGACAGCTCAACTATGTCTACACCTTC
>TRBD2|TRBV9|many|TRBJ2-7
CASSSRLAGGEQYF
TGTGCCAGCAGCTCGCGACTAGCGGGAGGCGAGCAGTACTTC
>TRBD1|TRBV20-1|.|TRBJ2-1
CSARGVDRGGSNEQFF
TGCAGTGCTAGAGGGGTAGACAGGGGTGGGAGCAATGAGCAGTTCTTC
>.|TRBV14|many|TRBJ2-7
CASSQDDRFPSYEQYF
TGTGCCAGCAGCCAAGATGACCGGTTTCCATCCTACGAGCAGTACTTC
>TRBD1|TRBV20-1|many|TRBJ1-2
CSARDLALATGTNYGYTF
TGCAGTGCTAGAGATTTGGCCCTCGCGACAGGGACTAACTATGGCTACACCTTC
>.|TRBV29-1|many|TRBJ2-1
CSAAPPGFNEQFF
TGCAGCGCTGCCCCCCCAGGGTTTAATGAGCAGTTCTTC
>.|TRBV13|.|TRBJ2-7
CASSQQVISYEQYF
TGTGCCAGCAGCCAACAGGTTATCTCCTACGAGCAGTACTTC
>TRBD1|TRBV20-1|many|TRBJ2-7
CSARRSTGISYEQYF
TGCAGTGCTAGACGCTCGACAGGGATTTCCTACGAGCAGTACTTC
>.|TRBV5-6|few|TRBJ1-2
CASSLDRDYGYTF
TGTGCCAGCAGCTTGGACAGGGACTATGGCTACACCTTC
>.|TRBV7-9|many|TRBJ2-5
CASSTGRLQETQYF
TGTGCCAGCAGCACCGGGAGATTACAAGAGACCCAGTACTTC
>.|TRBV5-1|many|TRBJ2-2
CASGAQNTGELFF
TGCGCCAGCGGAGCCCAGAACACCGGGGAGCTGTTTTTT
>.|TRBV11-2|many|TRBJ2-7
CASSFDRHYEQYF
TGTGCCAGCAGCTTTGACCGCCACTACGAGCAGTACTTC
>.|TRBV7-2|many|TRBJ2-2
CASSWDSTNTGELFF
TGTGCCAGCAGCTGGGACTCTACGAACACCGGGGAGCTGTTTTTT
>TRBD2|TRBV6-2/TRBV6-3|many|TRBJ2-2
CASSPGLAGGTGELFF
TGTGCCAGCAGCCCAGGACTAGCGGGGGGAACCGGGGAGCTGTTTTTT
>.|TRBV5-6|many|TRBJ1-1
CASSFGGGGVTEAFF
TGTGCCAGCAGCTTCGGGGGAGGGGGGGTTACTGAAGCTTTCTTT
>.|TRBV19|once|TRBJ2-7
CASSYRYEQYF
TGTGCCAGTAGTTACCGGTACGAGCAGTACTTC
>TRBD2|TRBV7-2|.|TRBJ2-3
CASSAGAGGVTDTQYF
TGTGCCAGCAGCGCTGGAGCGGGGGGGGTCACAGATACGCAGTATTTT
>.|TRBV20-1|many|TRBJ1-1
CSARDWRDMNTEAFF
TGCAGTGCTAGAGATTGGCGAGACATGAACACTGAAGCTTTCTTT
>.|TRBV19|many|TRBJ1-1
CASSPRAEAFF
TGTGCCAGTAGTCCGCGCGCTGAAGCTTTCTTT
>.|TRBV6-5|many|TRBJ2-1
CASSYQVRGANEQFF
TGTGCCAGCAGTTACCAAGTTCGGGGGGCGAATGAGCAGTTCTTC
>TRBD2|TRBV9|medium-sized|TRBJ2-3
CASSVAGGGTDTQYF
TGTGCCAGCAGCGTAGCGGGCGGGGGGACAGATACGCAGTATTTT
>.|TRBV5-1|many|TRBJ2-1
CASSPITGDNEQFF
TGCGCCAGCAGCCCCATAACCGGGGACAATGAGCAGTTCTTC
>.|TRBV29-1|many|TRBJ2-2
CSVEIRGNTGELFF
TGCAGCGTTGAAATCCGGGGAAACACCGGGGAGCTGTTTTTT
>.|TRBV5-1|medium-sized|TRBJ1-1
CASSLYGGNTEAFF
TGCGCCAGCAGCTTGTATGGGGGGAACACTGAAGCTTTCTTT
>.|TRBV29-1|many|TRBJ2-1
CSVRTQGNEQFF
TGCAGCGTCAGGACTCAGGGAAATGAGCAGTTCTTC
>TRBD2|TRBV4-1|many|TRBJ2-3
CASTPAGGGLPDTQYF
TGCGCCAGCACCCCAGCTGGCGGGGGTTTGCCAGATACGCAGTATTTT